This TCR beta chain was documented in a study of T cell responses to AZD1222 COVID-19 vaccine. This clone turned up a few times. Using immunoSEQ multiplex PCR, the repertoire was profiled, and TCRdb retains in-frame clones only, with some absent. Here the sample spans approximately 140,000 clones, 91% being singletons. From germline, CDR1 is LGHNT and CDR2 FRNRAP. The V end lost 5 bases, the J end lost 10 bases, and 15 bases lay between the germline ends. The CDR3 sequence is 13 residues long. The receptor was isolated from an adult in good health. V usage is TRBV12-5 and J usage is TRBJ1-5, with D unclear. Sequencing used peripheral blood, obtained on day 0 of AZD1222 vaccination. CDR3 nucleotide sequence: TGTGCTAGTGGTGTCGAACCGGGAAATCCCCAGCATTTT. This encodes CASGVEPGNPQHF.